The 17 T cell receptor beta chains reported below all come from one sample, sequenced in a study of regulatory T cells in long-lasting Graves disease (dated by TCRdb to 2020 to 2022). The label giving this sample's time point can be read as: newly diagnosed GD, antithyroid drugs for less than 3 months. RNA was extracted from PBMCs in TRIzol for both TCR sequencing and RNA sequencing. The protocol used for the library was multiplex PCR. The sequencing machine was an Illumina HiSeq 4000. iRepertoire HTBI primers and Arm-PCR amplification of CDR3 regions were used to construct TCR beta libraries. Clones were called with MiXCR by TCRdb after fastp trimmed the public reads at Q25, and only in-frame beta chains were retained. One record per CDR3 amino acid sequence lists the most common genes and DNA. In this sample the table shows 510,000 or so distinct CDR3 sequences, around 12% of which occur a single time. The ten largest make up roughly 8.2% of the sample.

The same data also contributed to another study, on T cells in Graves' hyperthyroidism and ophthalmopathy.

Material: peripheral blood mononuclear cells (PBMCs), obtained at new diagnosis, from a patient treated with antithyroid drugs. The receptors originated from a woman aged 25 to 39 with Graves disease. Donor details come from another sample of the same person, matched by shared clones.

This clonotype was observed at least ten times. The genes are TRBV28 and TRBJ1-1; 8 bases fit TRBD1. The V and J ends lost 7 bases and 7 bases, in that order; junction bases with no gene match: 5. The CDR3 is made up of 12 amino acids. From germline, CDR1 is MDHEN and CDR2 SYDVKM. CDR3 loop: CASNQGANEAFF. The CDR3 DNA reads TGTGCCAGCAACCAGGGGGCCAATGAAGCTTTCTTT.

This clonotype was counted ten times or more. The chain joins TRBV10-3 to TRBJ2-5, with unresolved D. Trimming left V 4 bases short and J 0 bases short, with 9 bases between. CDR1 and CDR2 from the germline V gene are ENHRY and SYGVKD. This CDR3 spans 14 amino acids. The CDR3 nucleotides read TGTGCCATCAGTGTAGAACAGTACCAAGAGACCCAGTACTTC. It codes for CAISVEQYQETQYF.

This clonotype was counted many times. The rearrangement uses TRBV3-1 and TRBJ1-3, with D possibly matching TRBD1 (6 bases). V was trimmed by 4 bases and J by 0 bases, leaving 10 bases between them. The V gene's germline CDR1 is LGHDT and CDR2 YNNKEL (reference sequence). CDR3 length equals 15 residues. DNA of the CDR3: TGTGCCAGCAGCCGATGGACAGACTCTGGAAACACCATATATTTT. It codes for CASSRWTDSGNTIYF.

This clonotype has at least ten counts. The CDR3 protein is CASSLPPAQSVYNEQFF. CDR3 DNA sequence: TGTGCCAGCAGTTTACCCCCGGCCCAAAGCGTCTACAATGAGCAGTTCTTC. V is TRBV12-3 or TRBV12-4 and J is TRBJ2-1, with D uncertain. The CDR3 length is 17 residues. The V end was cut by 2 bases, the J end by 3 bases, with 17 bases between.

The V gene is TRBV19, the J gene TRBJ1-2; D possibly corresponds to TRBD1 (5 bases). The CDR3 totals 15 residues. CDR1 is LNHDA, CDR2 SQIVND, per germline (reference sequence). V was pared by 4 bases and J by 4 bases, with 16 bases between. The CDR3 loop reads CASSSPGGGAYGYTF. DNA of the CDR3: TGTGCCAGTAGTAGCCCGGGCGGGGGAGCCTATGGCTACACCTTC.

This clonotype was counted between two and nine times. The chain combines TRBV28 with TRBJ1-5, with D hard to call. Germline loops: CDR1 MDHEN, CDR2 SYDVKM. The CDR3 length is 13 residues. Trimming stripped 8 bases from V and 4 bases from J, with 12 bases between. CDR3 sequence (DNA): TGTGCCAGCCAAGATTCGGGTAATCAGCCCCAGCATTTT. It codes for CASQDSGNQPQHF.

This clonotype was picked up many times. The V gene is TRBV4-1, the J gene TRBJ1-4, with 7 bases aligning to TRBD1. V was pared by 2 bases and J by 5 bases, with 8 bases of the junction left unmatched. Germline V gene data show CDR1 as MGHRA and CDR2 as YSYEKL. The CDR3 has 16 amino acids. The CDR3 loop reads CASSQTGRGKNEKLFF. The CDR3, as DNA: TGCGCCAGCAGCCAAACGGGCAGGGGGAAAAATGAAAAACTGTTTTTT.

On this clonotype itself: The junction departs from germline at one end; a sequencing error may be responsible. The chain combines TRBV6-5 with TRBJ1-1; 7 bases fit TRBD1. The germline gives CDR1 MNHEY, CDR2 SVGAGI. The CDR3 is 15 residues long. This CDR3 reads CAGSYSQGIRTEAFF. The CDR3 DNA reads as TGTGCCGGCAGTTACTCACAGGGGATTCGGACTGAAGCTTTCTTT.

This clonotype was seen ten or more times. The rearrangement joins TRBV28 to TRBJ2-1; 12 bases are a match to TRBD1. Germline V gives CDR1 MDHEN, CDR2 SYDVKM. The CDR3 has 20 amino acids. The junction had 11 bases not matched to a gene; V was cut back by 2 bases and J by 0 bases. The CDR3 coding sequence is TGTGCCAGCAGTTTACCTACCGGGACAGGGGGCTTCAGCTCCTACAATGAGCAGTTCTTC. This encodes CASSLPTGTGGFSSYNEQFF.

The V gene is TRBV30, the J gene TRBJ1-3; no definite D call. Trimming pared 0 bases from V and 3 bases from J, leaving 9 bases between. This CDR3 is built from 14 residues. Germline CDR1 and CDR2: GTSNPN and SVGIG (reference sequence). The chain's CDR3 is CAWSVGGLGNTIYF. The DNA of the CDR3 is TGTGCCTGGAGTGTAGGAGGGCTTGGAAACACCATATATTTT.

Many counts were recorded for this clonotype. The chain couples TRBV6-2 or TRBV6-3 to TRBJ1-1; the match to TRBD1 covers 7 bases. From germline, CDR1 is MNHEY and CDR2 SVGEGT. This CDR3 contains 14 residues. The ends lost 7 bases at V and 5 bases at J; junction bases unmatched: 10. Written as DNA, the CDR3 is TGTGCCAGCATAAGAGGGGGCGCCGGGACTGAAGCTTTCTTT. This encodes CASIRGGAGTEAFF.

This clonotype showed up many times. This sequence joins TRBV11-2 and TRBJ2-5; maybe TRBD1 (6 bases). CDR3 size: 15 residues. Trimming pared 5 bases from V and 3 bases from J, leaving 16 bases between. CDR1 SGHAT and CDR2 FQNNGV come from the germline V gene. Written as DNA, the CDR3 is TGTGCCAGCAGCCAAACCGGGACAACAAAAGAGACCCAGTACTTC. Translation: CASSQTGTTKETQYF.

This clonotype was observed a few times. This rearrangement joins TRBV5-1 to TRBJ2-6; D is perhaps TRBD1 (6 bases). V was clipped by 7 bases and J by 3 bases, with 20 bases between them. The germline CDR1 and CDR2 sequences are SGHRS and YFSETQ. This CDR3 has 17 amino acids. This CDR3 is CASALGQSLGGANVLTF. The CDR3 nucleotides read TGCGCCAGCGCCCTTGGACAGAGCTTGGGTGGGGCCAACGTCCTGACTTTC.

This clonotype was found a few times. This rearrangement joins TRBV5-1 to TRBJ2-5; 7 bases map to TRBD1. This CDR3 is 16 amino acids long. Per germline, CDR1 SGHRS and CDR2 YFSETQ. V was clipped by 4 bases and J by 5 bases; unmatched bases: 14. CDR3 DNA sequence: TGCGCCAGCAGCATTAGATCCTACAGGGGACGCGAGACCCAGTACTTC. It translates to CASSIRSYRGRETQYF.

This clonotype was detected many times. The chain recombines TRBV5-1 with TRBJ2-3; D is uncertain. Germline CDR1 and CDR2: SGHRS and YFSETQ. The CDR3 contains 14 residues. V gave up 4 bases and J gave up 2 bases, with 11 bases separating them. CDR3 bases: TGCGCCAGCAGCCCCCACAGATTCACAGATACGCAGTATTTT. Its protein is CASSPHRFTDTQYF.

This clonotype appeared many times. V and J are TRBV27 and TRBJ1-2; no firm D call. Germline-derived CDR1 and CDR2 are MNHEY and SMNVEV (reference sequence). Trimming stripped 6 bases from V and 4 bases from J, with 15 bases between. The CDR3 loop spans 14 amino acids. CDR3 amino acids: CASRGRDRVYGYTF. CDR3 nucleotides: TGTGCCAGCAGGGGCCGGGATCGGGTCTATGGCTACACCTTC.

This clonotype was counted many times. The V and J genes are TRBV29-1 and TRBJ1-2, with 8 bases lining up with TRBD1. Germline V CDR1 and CDR2: SQVTM, ANQGSEA. The CDR3 length is 13 residues. Germline trimming cut 4 bases from V and 2 bases from J; bases unmatched to any gene: 3. CDR3 nucleotide sequence: TGCAGCGTTGGCGGACAGGGCAACTATGGCTACACCTTC. This translates into CSVGGQGNYGYTF. The whole variable domain, filled in from reference TRBV29-1 and TRBJ1-2, reads SAVISQKPSRDICQRGTSLTIQCQVDSQVTMMFWYRQQPGQSLTLIATANQGSEATYESGFVIDKFPISRPNLTFSTLTVSNMSPEDSSIYLCSVGGQGNYGYTFGSGTRLTVV.